At least ten counts were recorded for the clone carrying this T cell receptor beta chain. The target antigen is unknown. Each CDR3 protein is one row after TCRdb ran MiXCR on the 5' RACE reads. The sample contains 250,000 or so distinct CDR3 sequences, approximately 10% of which appear only once. This specimen belongs to a study of CD8 T cells in ankylosing spondylitis. Germline-derived CDR1 and CDR2 are LNHNV and YYDKDF (reference sequence). This CDR3 has 13 residues. Germline trimming cut 7 bases from V and 6 bases from J; bases unmatched to any gene: 7. Study results and caveats: Several highly homologous variants made up a TCR beta motif that seemed to typify ankylosing spondylitis blood. Significant enrichment of disease-linked clones was reportedly seen in matched ankylosing spondylitis synovial fluid.

This chain links TRBV15 with TRBJ2-3, with 7 bases matching TRBD2. The sample was blood, either unsorted or a sorted T cell fraction (not recorded which). The origin of this receptor is a male donor with ankylosing spondylitis or in good health (not recorded which). The CDR3 loop reads CATTIRGVDTQYF. CDR3 DNA: TGTGCCACCACTATCCGGGGGGTTGATACGCAGTATTTT.